The next 28 T cell receptor beta chains were all read from a single sample in a study of blood T cell repertoires in COVID-19. Assay: immunoSEQ multiplex PCR; the TCRdb copy retains only in-frame clones and omits some. The profile shows a few hundred thousand clones, approximately 84% of them singletons. Specimen: peripheral blood. The receptors here all came from a man between 40 and 49 years old with acute or convalescent COVID-19.

This sequence joins TRBV5-1 and TRBJ1-2, with a possible D match to TRBD1 (6 bases). Germline V gives CDR1 SGHRS, CDR2 YFSETQ. The CDR3 runs 14 residues. Between the trimmed V and J ends, which lost 2 bases and 4 bases, there was a span of 12 bases. The CDR3 spells CASSLVGGTYGYTF. DNA for the CDR3: TGCGCCAGCAGCTTAGTAGGGGGAACCTATGGCTACACCTTC.

This chain joins TRBV4-2 and TRBJ2-7; a possible D gene is TRBD2 (5 bases). Trimming took off 0 bases at V and 3 bases at J, with 12 bases between the two ends. Germline CDR1 reads LGHNA; CDR2 reads YNFKEQ. This CDR3 contains 15 residues. The chain's CDR3 is CASSQEASPSYEQYF. The CDR3 region has the DNA TGTGCCAGCAGCCAAGAGGCTAGCCCGAGCTACGAGCAGTACTTC.

CDR3 sequence: CASSYTEKYGYTF. Here the CDR3 DNA reads TGTGCCAGCAGTTATACAGAGAAATATGGCTACACCTTC. This rearrangement joins TRBV2 to TRBJ1-2; D is undetermined. Germline V lookup: CDR1 SNHLY, CDR2 FYNNEI. The CDR3 totals 13 residues. The germline V and J ends were trimmed by 5 bases and 5 bases, with 12 bases remaining between them. Full variable domain (remainder filled in from reference TRBV2 and TRBJ1-2): EPEVTQTPSHQVTQMGQEVILRCVPISNHLYFYWYRQILGQKVEFLVSFYNNEISEKSEIFDDQFSVERPDGSNFTLKIRSTKLEDSAMYFCASSYTEKYGYTFGSGTRLTVV.

This clone has a handful of counts. The chain is built from TRBV29-1 and TRBJ1-3; D possibly corresponds to TRBD1 (5 bases). The V end lost 3 bases, the J end lost 6 bases, and 9 bases lay between the germline ends. The CDR3 contains 12 residues. Germline CDR1 SQVTM, CDR2 ANQGSEA. In nucleotides, the CDR3 is TGCAGCGTTGACGGGGGTTCAAACACCATATATTTT. Protein product: CSVDGGSNTIYF.

The chain joins TRBV7-2 to TRBJ1-1; D might be TRBD1 (6 bases). The CDR3 sequence is 15 residues long. The V gene lost 5 bases and the J gene lost 7 bases, with 20 bases spanning the gap. Germline CDR1 reads SGHTA; CDR2 reads FQGNSA. CDR3 residues: CASSTRWTVKNEAFF. For the CDR3, the DNA is TGTGCCAGCAGCACTAGGTGGACAGTTAAGAATGAAGCTTTCTTT.

This rearrangement joins TRBV2 to TRBJ2-7, with 10 bases identical to TRBD1. CDR3 length: 13 residues. Unmatched junction bases numbered 0, after V lost 4 bases and J lost 3 bases. Germline values: CDR1 SNHLY, CDR2 FYNNEI. The CDR3 region is CASSGTGGYEQYF. The CDR3 DNA reads as TGTGCCAGCAGTGGGACAGGGGGCTACGAGCAGTACTTC.

This clone has just one count. The chain combines TRBV4-1 with TRBJ2-3, with TRBD2 identical over 9 bases. CDR1 and CDR2 (germline): MGHRA, YSYEKL. V lost 0 bases and J lost 4; bases outside the gene matches: 14. CDR3 length: 19 amino acids. The CDR3 sequence: CASSQDVLGAGGRADTQYF. The DNA for the CDR3 is TGCGCCAGCAGCCAAGATGTCCTAGGAGCGGGGGGAAGGGCAGATACGCAGTATTTT.

V and J are TRBV19 and TRBJ1-5; tentative D call: TRBD1 (5 bases). There are 14 residues in the CDR3. The V end was cut by 5 bases, the J end by 7 bases, with 15 bases between. The germline V gene encodes CDR1 LNHDA and CDR2 SQIVND (reference sequence). The CDR3 DNA reads TGTGCCAGTAGTTCATCAGGGTGGCAACAGCCCCAGCATTTT. It is translated as CASSSSGWQQPQHF.

The CDR3 nucleotides are TGTGCCAGCAGCGCCGGGGTGTCCGGAAACACCATATATTTT. Its protein is CASSAGVSGNTIYF. The chain couples TRBV9 to TRBJ1-3; D gene uncertain. The germline gives CDR1 SGDLS, CDR2 YYNGEE. The CDR3 loop spans 14 amino acids. V was pared by 3 bases and J by 4 bases, with 11 bases between.

The rearrangement uses TRBV28 and TRBJ2-7; D may be TRBD2 (5 bases). Germline loops: CDR1 MDHEN, CDR2 SYDVKM. Trimming removed 3 bases from V and 7 bases from J, with 19 bases in between. The CDR3 covers 15 residues. CDR3 protein: CASSFGKAGFWEQYF. In DNA, the CDR3 is TGTGCCAGCAGTTTTGGGAAGGCGGGTTTTTGGGAGCAGTACTTC.

This clone was detected only once. This chain uses TRBV5-6 with TRBJ2-5; no clear D. Looked up from germline, CDR1 is SGHDT and CDR2 is YYEEEE. The CDR3 extends over 13 amino acids. Trimming removed 0 bases at V and 2 bases at J, with 5 bases between. CDR3 DNA: TGTGCCAGCAGCTTGGAACAGCAAGAGACCCAGTACTTC. The encoded protein is CASSLEQQETQYF.

The table lists this clone with a count of one. The rearrangement joins TRBV2 to TRBJ1-1; 11 positions match TRBD1. This CDR3 comprises 12 residues. From germline, CDR1 is SNHLY and CDR2 FYNNEI. The CDR3 protein is CGTGGRGTEAFF. CDR3 DNA: TGTGGGACAGGGGGCAGGGGCACTGAAGCTTTCTTT.

The rearrangement uses TRBV9 and TRBJ2-7; possible D gene TRBD1, 6 bases. CDR3 length: 13 residues. The V gene lost 4 bases and the J gene lost 3 bases, with 11 bases spanning the gap. In germline, CDR1 is SGDLS, CDR2 YYNGEE. The CDR3 is CASSRQQGYEQYF. The CDR3 region has the DNA TGTGCCAGCAGCAGACAACAGGGCTACGAGCAGTACTTC.

V usage is TRBV9 and J usage is TRBJ2-7; 8 bases agree with TRBD1. V was pared by 2 bases and J by 2 bases, with 6 bases of the junction left unmatched. CDR1 is SGDLS and CDR2 is YYNGEE in the germline V gene. CDR3 length: 15 residues. CDR3 nucleotide sequence: TGTGCCAGCAGCGTTTTTGGGACAGGAGCCTACGAGCAGTACTTC. Translation: CASSVFGTGAYEQYF.

The chain couples TRBV25-1 to TRBJ2-1; TRBD2 might be the D (7 bases). Trimming shortened V by 6 bases and J by 6 bases, and 21 bases separated the two germline ends. The CDR3 is 16 amino acids. Germline assignment: CDR1 MGHDK and CDR2 SYGVNS. DNA of the CDR3: TGTGCCAGCAGCGAAAGGGGGGGGGTTGGAATCAATGAGCAGTTCTTC. It is translated as CASSERGGVGINEQFF.

J is TRBJ1-4 and V is TRBV11-2; the D is unclear. This CDR3 has 15 residues. Germline CDR1 and CDR2: SGHAT and FQNNGV. Trimming left V 0 bases short and J 0 bases short, with 5 bases between. The CDR3 is CASSLDSATNEKLFF. The CDR3, as DNA: TGTGCCAGCAGCTTAGATTCGGCAACTAATGAAAAACTGTTTTTT.

With regard to this clone: This CDR3 is also generated by other DNA sequences in the sample. The CDR3 DNA sequence: TGTGCCAGCAGTGTTCGAGATACGCAGTATTTT. The encoded protein is CASSVRDTQYF. This sequence joins TRBV2 and TRBJ2-3; D is uncertain. This CDR3 has 11 amino acids. CDR1 and CDR2 (germline): SNHLY, FYNNEI. Deletions cut 4 bases from V and 5 bases from J, with 4 bases between. The full variable domain, in which reference TRBV2 and TRBJ2-3 provide the parts outside the CDR3, is EPEVTQTPSHQVTQMGQEVILRCVPISNHLYFYWYRQILGQKVEFLVSFYNNEISEKSEIFDDQFSVERPDGSNFTLKIRSTKLEDSAMYFCASSVRDTQYFGPGTRLTVL.

This chain links TRBV27 with TRBJ2-7; perhaps TRBD1 as D (5 bases). Germline CDR1 reads MNHEY; CDR2 reads SMNVEV (reference sequence). Trimming cost V 3 bases and J 3 bases, with 9 bases left between them. The CDR3 loop spans 13 amino acids. The CDR3 region is CASSFTGHYEQYF. The DNA of the CDR3 is TGTGCCAGCAGTTTCACAGGACACTACGAGCAGTACTTC.

The CDR3 spells CSARQGDEKLFF. The CDR3 DNA reads TGCAGTGCAAGGCAGGGGGATGAAAAACTGTTTTTT. The chain links TRBV29-1 to TRBJ1-4; 7 nucleotides align to TRBD1. Germline CDR1 and CDR2: SQVTM and ANQGSEA. The length of the CDR3 is 12 residues.

The chain links TRBV19 to TRBJ1-1; TRBD1 matches 10 bases. V dropped 3 bases and J dropped 6; count of bases not matched to a gene: 10. CDR1 and CDR2 from the germline V gene are LNHDA and SQIVND (reference sequence). The CDR3 spans 16 residues. CDR3 DNA sequence: TGTGCCAGTAGTATGGGACAGGGGAAGTCTATTGCTGAAGCTTTCTTT. Translated: CASSMGQGKSIAEAFF.

The chain combines TRBV4-1 with TRBJ1-5, with a tentative D call TRBD1 (5 bases). The V end lost 0 bases, the J end lost 6 bases, and 18 bases lay between the germline ends. Per germline, CDR1 MGHRA and CDR2 YSYEKL. The CDR3 sequence is 17 residues long. The CDR3 loop reads CASSQEPTGILAQPQHF. In DNA form, the CDR3 reads TGCGCCAGCAGCCAAGAGCCCACAGGTATCCTTGCTCAGCCCCAGCATTTT.

This sequence joins TRBV3-1 (or the pseudogene TRBV3-2) and TRBJ1-5; D remains unclear. Between the trimmed V and J ends, which lost 4 bases and 0 bases, there was a span of 13 bases. Germline V CDR1 and CDR2: LGHDT, YNNKEL (reference sequence). This CDR3 contains 16 residues. The CDR3 here is CASSPGAQPSNQPQHF. The CDR3 DNA is TGTGCCAGCAGCCCCGGTGCCCAACCTAGCAATCAGCCCCAGCATTTT.

The chain carries TRBV5-5 and TRBJ1-3; TRBD1 might be the D (5 bases). The length of the CDR3 is 14 residues. Germline V CDR1 and CDR2: SGHKS, YYEKEE (reference sequence). With 0 bases removed from V and 2 bases from J, the gap between germline ends came to 6 bases. The CDR3 nucleotides are TGTGCCAGCAGCTTGGAGACAGCTGGAAACACCATATATTTT. It translates to CASSLETAGNTIYF. Together with reference TRBV5-5 and TRBJ1-3, the CDR3 gives the full variable domain: DAGVTQSPTHLIKTRGQQVTLRCSPISGHKSVSWYQQVLGQGPQFIFQYYEKEERGRGNFPDRFSARQFPNYSSELNVNALLLGDSALYLCASSLETAGNTIYFGEGSWLTVV.

The chain carries TRBV3-1 (or the pseudogene TRBV3-2) and TRBJ1-2; perhaps TRBD1 as D (5 bases). The CDR3 runs 13 residues. Trimming pared 4 bases from V and 2 bases from J, leaving 8 bases between. CDR1 is LGHDT and CDR2 is YNNKEL in the germline V gene (reference sequence). The CDR3 is CASSPGLNYGYTF. Here the CDR3 DNA reads TGTGCCAGCAGCCCGGGACTGAACTATGGCTACACCTTC.

The chain uses TRBV7-9 and TRBJ2-2, with 8 bases matching TRBD1. J lost 4 bases, V lost 2 bases, and 3 bases had no gene match. This CDR3 is built from 15 residues. The germline CDR1 and CDR2 sequences are SEHNR and FQNEAQ (reference sequence). The CDR3 loop is CASSLSQGATGELFF. CDR3 nucleotides: TGTGCCAGCAGCTTAAGCCAGGGGGCCACCGGGGAGCTGTTTTTT. Using reference TRBV7-9 and TRBJ2-2 for the parts outside the CDR3, the full variable domain is DTGVSQNPRHKITKRGQNVTFRCDPISEHNRLYWYRQTLGQGPEFLTYFQNEAQLEKSRLLSDRFSAERPKGSFSTLEIQRTEQGDSAMYLCASSLSQGATGELFFGEGSRLTVL.

This chain connects TRBV5-5 to TRBJ1-2, with TRBD1 identical over 10 bases. Germline V CDR1 and CDR2: SGHKS, YYEKEE (reference sequence). CDR3 length: 14 residues. V was pared by 2 bases and J by 7 bases, with 5 bases of the junction left unmatched. The CDR3 loop reads CASSFRGQGSGYTF. CDR3 in DNA: TGTGCCAGCAGCTTCCGGGGACAGGGGTCTGGCTACACCTTC.

The chain recombines TRBV30 with TRBJ1-5, with D hard to call. Per germline, CDR1 GTSNPN and CDR2 SVGIG (reference sequence). V lost 2 bases and J 5 bases, leaving 19 bases between the germline ends. This CDR3 is built from 16 residues. CDR3 nucleotides: TGTGCCTGGAGTTGGGAGAACTCCCGACCTTATCAGCCCCAGCATTTT. Translation gives CAWSWENSRPYQPQHF.

This clone was counted between two and nine times. The chain links TRBV12-3 or TRBV12-4 to TRBJ1-5; 7 nucleotides align to TRBD1. There are 13 residues in the CDR3. V dropped 6 bases and J dropped 7; count of bases not matched to a gene: 6. The CDR3 here is CASRTGQGQPQHF. For the CDR3, the DNA is TGTGCCAGCAGGACAGGGCAAGGGCAGCCCCAGCATTTT.